A selection of T cell receptor beta chains follows, all from one sample in a study of blood T cell repertoires in COVID-19. Sequenced by immunoSEQ multiplex PCR; TCRdb stores in-frame clones only, minus some. The table includes 95,000 to 150,000 clones, under 80% detected once. The specimen was peripheral blood. The receptors shown here come from a man aged 65 to 79 with acute or convalescent COVID-19. Each CDR3 is given with its conserved first and last residue. Each record gives: V gene, J gene, CDR3 protein.

V gene: TRBV11-3
J gene: TRBJ1-2
CDR3 protein: CASSLGPYGYTF

V gene: TRBV4-1
J gene: TRBJ1-5
CDR3 protein: CASSRALAGASNQPQHF

V gene: TRBV5-1
J gene: TRBJ2-6
CDR3 protein: CASSVDSGANVLTF

V gene: TRBV7-9
J gene: TRBJ2-7
CDR3 protein: CASSLTGGRRRFSEQYF

V gene: TRBV30
J gene: TRBJ2-7
CDR3 protein: CAWSRWSGGTLRSYF

V gene: TRBV3-1/TRBV3-2
J gene: TRBJ1-2
CDR3 protein: CASSPHQGRYTF

V gene: TRBV25-1
J gene: TRBJ1-5
CDR3 protein: CASRRGGGDQPQHF

V gene: TRBV7-2
J gene: TRBJ1-5
CDR3 protein: CASSSHSGASNQPQHF

V gene: TRBV9
J gene: TRBJ2-7
CDR3 protein: CASSVGAGNYEQYF

V gene: TRBV6-5
J gene: TRBJ1-1
CDR3 protein: CASSYNTGEAFF

V gene: TRBV9
J gene: TRBJ1-2
CDR3 protein: CASNDGTGYGYTF

V gene: TRBV5-4
J gene: TRBJ2-2
CDR3 protein: CASSSRRQGNTGELFF

V gene: TRBV28
J gene: TRBJ2-7
CDR3 protein: CASSSFSYEQYF

V gene: TRBV6-5
J gene: TRBJ1-6
CDR3 protein: CASKRSGMNNSPLHF

V gene: TRBV3-1/TRBV3-2
J gene: TRBJ2-7
CDR3 protein: CASSQDTRSLYF

V gene: TRBV6-1
J gene: TRBJ1-1
CDR3 protein: CASSEPGRNTEAFF

V gene: TRBV20-1
J gene: TRBJ2-5
CDR3 protein: CSANEGLYQETQYF

V gene: TRBV4-1
J gene: TRBJ1-5
CDR3 protein: CASSQPGLNIQPQHF

V gene: TRBV24-1
J gene: TRBJ1-5
CDR3 protein: CATSPRGGNQPQHF

V gene: TRBV19
J gene: TRBJ1-2
CDR3 protein: CASSMNRDGGYTF

V gene: TRBV5-8
J gene: TRBJ1-6
CDR3 protein: CASSLDPVVYNSPLHF

V gene: TRBV11-2
J gene: TRBJ1-1
CDR3 protein: CASSLEGGGYRTEAFF